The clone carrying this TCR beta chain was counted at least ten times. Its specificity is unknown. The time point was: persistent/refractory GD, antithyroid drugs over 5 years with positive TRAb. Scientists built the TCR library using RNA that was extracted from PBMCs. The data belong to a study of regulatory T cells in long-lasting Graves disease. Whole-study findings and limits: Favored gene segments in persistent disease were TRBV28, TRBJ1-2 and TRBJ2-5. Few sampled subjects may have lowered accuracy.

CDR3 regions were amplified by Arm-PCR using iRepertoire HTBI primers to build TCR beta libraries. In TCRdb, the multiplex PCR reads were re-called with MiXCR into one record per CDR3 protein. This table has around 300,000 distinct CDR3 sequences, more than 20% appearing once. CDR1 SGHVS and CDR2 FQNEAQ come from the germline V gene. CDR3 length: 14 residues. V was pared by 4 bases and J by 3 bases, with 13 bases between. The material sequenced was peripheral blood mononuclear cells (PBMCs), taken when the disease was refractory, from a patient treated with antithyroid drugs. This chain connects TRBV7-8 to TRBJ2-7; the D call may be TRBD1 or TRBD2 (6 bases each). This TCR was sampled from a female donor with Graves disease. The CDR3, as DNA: TGTGCCAGCAGCTACTCGGGGGCGGGCTACGAGCAGTACTTC. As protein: CASSYSGAGYEQYF.